There are a few counts of the clone carrying this TCR beta chain. Its antigen remains unknown. The data were obtained in a study of OX40 agonist ivuxolimab in advanced cancers. This CDR3 is built from 13 residues. Trimming left V 5 bases short and J 4 bases short, with 9 bases between. CDR1 MGHRA and CDR2 YSYEKL come from the germline V gene. Here immunoSEQ multiplex PCR was the method, and the copy in TCRdb shows in-frame clones only, minus some. The data contain roughly 55,000 clones, around 85% of them seen just once; the ten biggest clones take up roughly an eighth. Overall study results and limits: CD8+ T cells averaged more expanded clones than CD4+. Several nonresponders also turned out to have low normalized T-cell clonal expansion.

The genes are TRBV4-1 and TRBJ1-5; D unclear. The sample in question was CD4+ or CD8+ T cells sorted from blood, obtained in a trial of the OX40 agonist ivuxolimab. The source of this sequence is an adult with an advanced solid tumor such as melanoma, head and neck, liver or kidney cancer. CDR3 bases: TGCGCCAGCAGCTACGGGCTAAATCAGCCCCAGCATTTT. This encodes CASSYGLNQPQHF.